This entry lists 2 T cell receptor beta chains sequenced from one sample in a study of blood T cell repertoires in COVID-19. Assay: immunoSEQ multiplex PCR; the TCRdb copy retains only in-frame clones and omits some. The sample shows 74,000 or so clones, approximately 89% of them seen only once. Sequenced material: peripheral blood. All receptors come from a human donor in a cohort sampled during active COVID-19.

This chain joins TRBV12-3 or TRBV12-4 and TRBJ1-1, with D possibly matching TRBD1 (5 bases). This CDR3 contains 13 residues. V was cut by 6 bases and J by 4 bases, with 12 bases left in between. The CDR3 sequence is CASSRGASTEAFF. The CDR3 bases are TGTGCCAGCAGCCGCGGGGCATCCACTGAAGCTTTCTTT.

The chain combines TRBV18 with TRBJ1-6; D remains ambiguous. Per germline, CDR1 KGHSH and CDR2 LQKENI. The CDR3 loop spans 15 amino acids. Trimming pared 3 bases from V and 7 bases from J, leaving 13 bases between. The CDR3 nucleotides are TGTGCCAGCTCACCGAGGACTCCAGAAAATTCACCCCTCCACTTT. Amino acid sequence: CASSPRTPENSPLHF.